This T cell receptor (beta chain) is drawn from a study of CD8+CD57+ T cells in acquired aplastic anemia. CDR3 length: 15 residues. CDR1 LNHNV and CDR2 YYDKDF come from the germline V gene (reference sequence). V dropped 0 bases and J dropped 7 bases, with 13 bases sitting between them. It was genomic DNA that served as the template for profiling TCR beta VDJ and CDR3. Each CDR3 protein is one row after TCRdb ran MiXCR on the reads. The sample contains 50,000 or so distinct CDR3 sequences, roughly three fifths of which appear only once. This clonotype has a single count. Its cognate antigen is unknown. Patients who underwent sequencing had shown CD8+CD57+ cell expansion by flow cytometry. There were no patients without severe acquired aplastic anemia. The study, taken as a whole, reports: Shared by patients and controls, just under 30 CD8+ CDR3s were abundant in patients. With respect to CD8+ Simpson's diversity, patients and controls did not differ significantly.

The rearrangement links TRBV15 to TRBJ1-3; possibly TRBD1 for D (5 bases). Sample: sorted CD4+, CD8+, or CD8+CD57+ T cells (not recorded which) from PBMCs. The receptor comes from a human donor with aplastic anemia. The CDR3 spells CATSRDRQGGNTIYF. CDR3 DNA sequence: TGTGCCACCAGCAGAGATCGGCAGGGAGGGAACACCATATATTTT.